The source of this T cell receptor beta chain is a study of blood T cells in healthy people across ages. The CDR3 contains 13 residues. V was clipped by 2 bases and J by 4 bases, with 8 bases between them. Germline V lookup: CDR1 ENHRY, CDR2 SYGVKD. Then a second PCR, running about 7 to 11 cycles, was carried out with a sample-barcoded 5' primer and a J-beta primer mix. TCRdb independently ran MiXCR on the 5' RACE reads; one entry per CDR3 protein. The sample carries over a million distinct CDR3 sequences, 59% recorded once. Material: blood. The rearrangement links TRBV10-3 to TRBJ1-2; D call uncertain. The source is a man aged 18 to 29 in good health. The CDR3 loop reads CAISEGTVYGYTF. In DNA, the CDR3 is TGTGCCATCAGTGAGGGCACAGTCTATGGCTACACCTTC.